Listed here are 29 T cell receptor beta chains from one sample, sequenced in a study of blood T cell repertoires in COVID-19. Data came from immunoSEQ multiplex PCR; TCRdb stores just in-frame clones and leaves some out. This table holds fewer than 100,000 clones, 75% to 85% found once. Sequencing was performed on peripheral blood. The receptors were gathered from a human donor in a cohort sampled during active COVID-19.

In DNA, the CDR3 is TGTGCCACCAGCAGAGATCGAGAGGCCAAAAACATTCAGTACTTC. This translates into CATSRDREAKNIQYF. This chain links TRBV15 with TRBJ2-4, with D uncertain. Trimming took 0 bases from V and 1 from J, leaving 7 bases between them. The V gene's germline CDR1 is LNHNV and CDR2 YYDKDF (reference sequence). The CDR3 has 15 amino acids.

This clone was counted a few times. This chain connects TRBV4-1 to TRBJ2-1; weak D call: TRBD1 (6 bases). V shed 4 bases and J shed 4 bases, with 20 bases lying between them. The CDR3 loop spans 17 amino acids. Germline V gives CDR1 MGHRA, CDR2 YSYEKL. For the CDR3, the DNA is TGCGCCAGCAGCCTAAGGGTGGTGGGGGCGGATTACAATGAGCAGTTCTTC. Its translation is CASSLRVVGADYNEQFF.

This clone turned up a few times. The rearrangement joins TRBV28 to TRBJ2-5; a weak D match, TRBD2 (6 bases). Between the trimmed V and J ends, which lost 7 bases and 3 bases, there was a span of 12 bases. The CDR3 spans 13 residues. The germline V gene has CDR1 MDHEN and CDR2 SYDVKM. The CDR3 sequence is CASTPGGKETQYF. The CDR3 bases are TGTGCCAGCACTCCCGGCGGGAAAGAGACCCAGTACTTC.

The rearrangement links TRBV7-9 to TRBJ1-2, with D tentatively TRBD1 (5 bases). Trimming cost V 3 bases and J 6 bases, with 11 bases left between them. CDR1 SEHNR and CDR2 FQNEAQ come from the germline V gene (reference sequence). The CDR3 has 13 residues. As DNA, the CDR3 is TGTGCCAGCAGCTTTTGGGGGGAAGATGGCTACACCTTC. Amino acid sequence: CASSFWGEDGYTF.

J is TRBJ2-1 and V is TRBV7-2; D gene uncertain. The germline V gene has CDR1 SGHTA and CDR2 FQGNSA. Trimming cost V 7 bases and J 5 bases, with 12 bases left between them. The CDR3 runs 13 residues. The CDR3, as DNA: TGTGCCAGCACCAGACTCCTTGACAATGAGCAGTTCTTC. This translates into CASTRLLDNEQFF.

This clone was observed a handful of times. The rearrangement links TRBV7-3 to TRBJ2-2; D is unclear. V was cut by 2 bases and J by 6 bases, with 4 bases left in between. This CDR3 spans 12 amino acids. Germline values: CDR1 SGHTA, CDR2 FQGTGA. The CDR3 DNA is TGTGCCAGCAGCTTAGCGTCCGGGGAGCTGTTTTTT. Translated: CASSLASGELFF. The full variable domain, with the rest looked up from reference TRBV7-3 and TRBJ2-2, is GAGVSQTPSNKVTEKGKYVELRCDPISGHTALYWYRQSLGQGPEFLIYFQGTGAADDSGLPNDRFFAVRPEGSVSTLKIQRTERGDSAVYLCASSLASGELFFGEGSRLTVL.

This clone was recorded at least ten times. This rearrangement joins TRBV27 to TRBJ1-4; D unclear. CDR3 length: 15 residues. V shed 6 bases and J shed 7 bases, with 18 bases lying between them. Per germline, CDR1 MNHEY and CDR2 SMNVEV (reference sequence). CDR3 sequence reads: CASSSPGYGVEKLFF. Here the CDR3 DNA reads TGTGCCAGCAGCTCACCGGGGTACGGTGTTGAAAAACTGTTTTTT.

The chain uses TRBV7-9 and TRBJ2-7, with 7 bases fitting TRBD1. There are 12 residues in the CDR3. V was clipped by 5 bases and J by 4 bases; unmatched bases: 2. Germline V gives CDR1 SEHNR, CDR2 FQNEAQ (reference sequence). For the CDR3, the DNA is TGTGCCAGCAGCCCGGACAGGTACGAGCAGTACTTC. This encodes CASSPDRYEQYF.

This clone showed up just a few times. The V and J genes are TRBV7-9 and TRBJ1-2, with unresolved D. This CDR3 has 13 amino acids. V lost 5 bases to trimming and J lost 4 bases, with 11 bases between them. In germline, CDR1 is SEHNR, CDR2 FQNEAQ (reference sequence). CDR3 nucleotide sequence: TGTGCCAGCAGCCCAGAACGGGTCTATGGCTACACCTTC. This codes for CASSPERVYGYTF.

The J gene is TRBJ2-3, the V gene TRBV19; D is undetermined. The CDR3 length is 13 residues. The V end lost 7 bases, the J end lost 1 base, and 9 bases lay between the germline ends. Per germline, CDR1 LNHDA and CDR2 SQIVND (reference sequence). The CDR3 DNA follows: TGTGCCAGTACCCAAGAGGGCACAGATACGCAGTATTTT. Its translation is CASTQEGTDTQYF.

The chain links TRBV21-1 to TRBJ2-2; TRBD1, the table's D call, was not compared with the DNA. TRBV21-1 is a pseudogene. The CDR3 extends over 16 amino acids. In DNA, the CDR3 is TGTGCCAGCAGCTTTCCCCGGGACAGGAACACCGGGGAGCTGTTTTTT. Amino acids: CASSFPRDRNTGELFF.

The chain is built from TRBV4-2 and TRBJ1-5; 7 bases match TRBD1. The CDR3 runs to 15 residues. Germline CDR1 LGHNA, CDR2 YNFKEQ. The V gene end was trimmed by 1 base and the J gene end by 4 bases; junction bases not matched to a gene: 4. CDR3 region: CASSQVQGVNQPQHF. The CDR3 DNA reads TGTGCCAGCAGCCAAGTCCAGGGGGTGAATCAGCCCCAGCATTTT.

The rearrangement uses TRBV5-4 and TRBJ2-5; D might be TRBD2 (5 bases). V was pared by 0 bases and J by 4 bases, with 16 bases between. Germline CDR1 reads SGHNT; CDR2 reads YYREEE (reference sequence). CDR3 length: 16 amino acids. The CDR3 bases are TGTGCCAGCAGCTTGGGGACTTCCTCAGCGCGAGAGACCCAGTACTTC. Its protein product is CASSLGTSSARETQYF.

This rearrangement joins TRBV2 to TRBJ2-3, with TRBD1 as a possible D gene (6 bases). The CDR3 runs 15 residues. Germline V gene data show CDR1 as SNHLY and CDR2 as FYNNEI. Trimming stripped 1 base from V and 5 bases from J, with 13 bases between. This CDR3 is CASSEVVSGEDTQYF. CDR3 in DNA: TGTGCCAGCAGTGAAGTGGTGTCAGGGGAAGATACGCAGTATTTT.

The chain has TRBV11-2 and TRBJ1-1; D uncertain. The CDR3 length is 16 residues. The V gene lost 6 bases and the J gene lost 3 bases, with 20 bases spanning the gap. Germline V lookup: CDR1 SGHAT, CDR2 FQNNGV. The CDR3 DNA follows: TGTGCCAGCAGTCCTCGCTTCGGGGAGAGGGACACTGAAGCTTTCTTT. It yields the protein CASSPRFGERDTEAFF.

The CDR3 region has the DNA TGTGCCAGCAGTGCGGACACTAATTCACCCCTCCACTTT. As protein: CASSADTNSPLHF. The chain links TRBV2 to TRBJ1-6; a possible D gene is TRBD1 (5 bases). V was clipped by 4 bases and J by 6 bases, with 7 bases between them. Germline lookup yields CDR1 SNHLY and CDR2 FYNNEI. The CDR3 consists of 13 residues. The full variable domain, with the rest looked up from reference TRBV2 and TRBJ1-6, is EPEVTQTPSHQVTQMGQEVILRCVPISNHLYFYWYRQILGQKVEFLVSFYNNEISEKSEIFDDQFSVERPDGSNFTLKIRSTKLEDSAMYFCASSADTNSPLHFGNGTRLTVT.

The chain carries TRBV16 and TRBJ2-7; possibly TRBD2 for D (6 bases). The germline CDR1 and CDR2 sequences are KGHSY and FQNENV. With 2 bases removed from V and 3 bases from J, the gap between germline ends came to 20 bases. The CDR3 totals 17 residues. The CDR3 loop is CASSQTPSLAGGYEQYF. The CDR3 DNA is TGTGCCAGCAGCCAAACCCCTTCCCTTGCCGGGGGCTACGAGCAGTACTTC. Combining the CDR3 with reference TRBV16 and TRBJ2-7 gives the whole variable domain GEEVAQTPKHLVRGEGQKAKLYCAPIKGHSYVFWYQQVLKNEFKFLISFQNENVFDETGMPKERFSAKCLPNSPCSLEIQATKLEDSAVYFCASSQTPSLAGGYEQYFGPGTRLTVT.

The chain uses TRBV5-1 and TRBJ2-1; 13 positions agree with TRBD2. Germline CDR1 SGHRS, CDR2 YFSETQ. V lost 3 bases to trimming and J lost 2 bases; unmatched junction nucleotides: 5. This CDR3 is 17 amino acids long. The CDR3: CASSSGLAGSAYNEQFF. The DNA for the CDR3 is TGCGCCAGCAGCTCGGGACTAGCGGGATCGGCCTACAATGAGCAGTTCTTC. The full variable domain, in which reference TRBV5-1 and TRBJ2-1 provide the parts outside the CDR3, is KAGVTQTPRYLIKTRGQQVTLSCSPISGHRSVSWYQQTPGQGLQFLFEYFSETQRNKGNFPGRFSGRQFSNSRSEMNVSTLELGDSALYLCASSSGLAGSAYNEQFFGPGTRLTVL.

This rearrangement joins TRBV7-2 to TRBJ2-1; 9 bases fit TRBD2. The V and J ends lost 0 bases and 1 base, in that order; junction bases with no gene match: 4. In germline, CDR1 is SGHTA, CDR2 FQGNSA. There are 17 residues in the CDR3. DNA of the CDR3: TGTGCCAGCAGCTTAGCGTTGACTAGCGGATCCTACAATGAGCAGTTCTTC. Translating gives CASSLALTSGSYNEQFF.

The chain uses TRBV10-3 and TRBJ2-1; 11 bases line up with TRBD2. Germline V gene sequence: CDR1 ENHRY, CDR2 SYGVKD. The CDR3 has 15 residues. The V and J ends lost 5 bases and 3 bases, in that order; junction bases with no gene match: 3. This CDR3 is CAISSTSGNYNEQFF. CDR3 DNA: TGTGCCATCAGTTCGACTAGCGGGAACTACAATGAGCAGTTCTTC.

This chain connects TRBV10-3 to TRBJ1-4, with D possibly matching TRBD1 (6 bases). Germline V lookup: CDR1 ENHRY, CDR2 SYGVKD. Trimming cost V 5 bases and J 0 bases, with 7 bases left between them. This CDR3 contains 14 residues. CDR3 residues: CAISRQATNEKLFF. The DNA of the CDR3 is TGTGCCATCAGTAGACAGGCAACTAATGAAAAACTGTTTTTT.

J is TRBJ1-2 and V is TRBV5-6, with D perhaps matching TRBD1 (6 bases). The CDR3 is 15 residues long. Germline V gene data show CDR1 as SGHDT and CDR2 as YYEEEE. Trimming left V 3 bases short and J 3 bases short, with 15 bases between. CDR3: CASSYTLQGDYGYTF. The CDR3 coding sequence is TGTGCCAGCAGCTACACGTTACAGGGTGACTATGGCTACACCTTC.

The gene calls are TRBV19 and TRBJ2-5, with 8 bases identical to TRBD2. This CDR3 is built from 17 residues. With V trimmed by 7 bases and J by 3 bases, 16 bases remained unmatched. Germline loops: CDR1 LNHDA, CDR2 SQIVND (reference sequence). This CDR3 is CASILAGGGLLKETQYF. The CDR3 DNA reads TGTGCCAGTATCCTAGCGGGTGGGGGTTTATTGAAAGAGACCCAGTACTTC. Filled out from reference TRBV19 and TRBJ2-5, the complete variable domain reads DGGITQSPKYLFRKEGQNVTLSCEQNLNHDAMYWYRQDPGQGLRLIYYSQIVNDFQKGDIAEGYSVSREKKESFPLTVTSAQKNPTAFYLCASILAGGGLLKETQYFGPGTRLLVL.

The V gene is TRBV4-3, the J gene TRBJ2-3; D perhaps matches TRBD1 (5 bases). Trimming cost V 4 bases and J 8 bases, with 13 bases left between them. The CDR3 sequence is 13 residues long. Germline V gene sequence: CDR1 LGHNA, CDR2 YSLEER. The CDR3 loop reads CASSPQSQGTQYF. CDR3 DNA sequence: TGCGCCAGCAGCCCACAATCCCAGGGTACGCAGTATTTT.

The gene calls are TRBV20-1 and TRBJ2-1, with 11 nucleotides matching TRBD2. Germline lookup yields CDR1 DFQATT and CDR2 SNEGSKA (reference sequence). CDR3 length equals 15 residues. The junction had 6 bases not matched to a gene; V was cut back by 3 bases and J by 5 bases. The CDR3 nucleotides read TGCAGTGCTAGTCGGGGACTAGCGGACGACAATGAGCAGTTCTTC. Its translation is CSASRGLADDNEQFF.

The rearrangement links TRBV18 to TRBJ1-1; 9 positions agree with TRBD1. The CDR3 contains 15 residues. The germline V gene has CDR1 KGHSH and CDR2 LQKENI. J was trimmed by 5 bases and V by 6 bases; bases with no gene match: 10. The CDR3 here is CASSPGSDRGTEAFF. In DNA form, the CDR3 reads TGTGCCAGCTCCCCCGGTTCTGACAGGGGGACTGAAGCTTTCTTT.

V and J are TRBV3-1 (or the pseudogene TRBV3-2) and TRBJ2-2; 7 bases are shared with TRBD1. The CDR3 extends over 14 amino acids. Unmatched junction bases numbered 4, after V lost 3 bases and J lost 6 bases. The germline V gene encodes CDR1 LGHDT and CDR2 YNNKEL (reference sequence). CDR3 loop: CASSQNQGAGELFF. CDR3 bases: TGTGCCAGCAGCCAGAACCAGGGGGCCGGGGAGCTGTTTTTT.

This clone was seen a single time. V and J are TRBV4-3 and TRBJ2-5, with TRBD2 matching over 10 bases. The CDR3 runs 19 residues. Unmatched junction bases numbered 14, after V lost 0 bases and J lost 4 bases. Per germline, CDR1 LGHNA and CDR2 YSLEER. Written as DNA, the CDR3 is TGCGCCAGCAGCCAAGAGCCCGGGCTAGCGGGAGCGGAGAGAGAGACCCAGTACTTC. Translated: CASSQEPGLAGAERETQYF.

This clone was seen just once. The chain's CDR3 is CASSQPDRVRQPQHF. The DNA of the CDR3 is TGCGCCAGCAGTCAACCAGACAGGGTGAGACAGCCCCAGCATTTT. The chain recombines TRBV23-1 with TRBJ1-5, with 7 bases identical to TRBD1. TRBV23-1 has ORF status, its function being uncertain. Trimming took 2 bases from V and 7 from J; bases not matched to a gene: 8. The CDR3 spans 15 residues.